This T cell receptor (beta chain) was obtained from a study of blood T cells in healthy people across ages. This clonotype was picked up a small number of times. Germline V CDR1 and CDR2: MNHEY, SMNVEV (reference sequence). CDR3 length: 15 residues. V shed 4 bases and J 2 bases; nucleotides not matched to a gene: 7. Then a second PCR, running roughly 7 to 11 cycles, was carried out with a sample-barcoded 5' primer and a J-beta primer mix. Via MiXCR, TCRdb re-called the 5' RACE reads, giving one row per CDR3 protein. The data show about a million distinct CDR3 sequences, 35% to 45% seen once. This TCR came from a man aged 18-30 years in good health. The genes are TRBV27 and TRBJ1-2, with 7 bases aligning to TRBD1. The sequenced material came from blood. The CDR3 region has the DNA TGTGCCAGCAGTTCAACCCGGGACAGCAACTATGGCTACACCTTC. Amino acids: CASSSTRDSNYGYTF.